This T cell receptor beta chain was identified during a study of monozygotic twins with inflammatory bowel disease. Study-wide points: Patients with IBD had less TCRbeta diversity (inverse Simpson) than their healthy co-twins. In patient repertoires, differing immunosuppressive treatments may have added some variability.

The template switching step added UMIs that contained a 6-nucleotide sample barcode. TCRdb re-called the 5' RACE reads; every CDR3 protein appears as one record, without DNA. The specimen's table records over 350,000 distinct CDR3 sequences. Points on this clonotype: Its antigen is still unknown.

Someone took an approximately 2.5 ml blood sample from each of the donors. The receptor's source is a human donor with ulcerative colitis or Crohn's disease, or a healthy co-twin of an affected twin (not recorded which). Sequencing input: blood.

CDR3 sequence: CASSQESSYNEQFF. The chain has TRBV4-3 and TRBJ2-1. Germline CDR1 LGHNA, CDR2 YSLEER. The CDR3 contains 14 residues.